The 5 T cell receptor beta chains below come from one sample, sequenced in a study of T cell changes during pregnancy in multiple sclerosis. The table came from immunoSEQ multiplex PCR; TCRdb's copy has only in-frame clones and leaves some out. The sample lists some 11,000 clones, about 86% seen once, with under 15% in the top ten. The sequencing used CD8+ T cells from peripheral blood mononuclear cells, collected in the second trimester of pregnancy. All receptors come from a female donor in good health, enrolled as a control in a pregnancy study.

This clone was seen only a few times. The V gene is TRBV7-9, the J gene TRBJ2-3; 14 nucleotides agree with TRBD2. From germline, CDR1 is SEHNR and CDR2 FQNEAQ (reference sequence). Losses at the gene ends were 5 bases for V and 6 bases for J; bases not matched to a gene: 4. The length of the CDR3 is 15 residues. In DNA form, the CDR3 reads TGTGCCAGCAGCCCCCGGACTAGCGGGAGGGATACGCAGTATTTT. It is translated as CASSPRTSGRDTQYF.

V and J are TRBV11-2 and TRBJ1-1; 7 nucleotides line up with TRBD1. CDR3 size: 14 residues. V was clipped by 1 base and J by 8 bases; unmatched bases: 7. Germline lookup yields CDR1 SGHAT and CDR2 FQNNGV. The DNA of the CDR3 is TGTGCCAGCAGCTTAGTAGGGGGCGATGCGGAAGCTTTCTTT. The encoded protein is CASSLVGGDAEAFF.

The rearrangement links TRBV7-9 to TRBJ1-2, with 11 bases fitting TRBD1. The germline V gene encodes CDR1 SEHNR and CDR2 FQNEAQ (reference sequence). With 5 bases clipped from V and 4 bases from J, the junction kept 6 bases outside the gene matches. This CDR3 contains 15 residues. CDR3 nucleotides: TGTGCCAGCAGCGTGGGGACAGGGGGGGCCTATGGCTACACCTTC. Translation gives CASSVGTGGAYGYTF.

CDR3 sequence (DNA): TGTGCCAGCAGCCAAGATATAGTGGTAGCGGGAGCTACCTCCTACGAGCAGTACTTC. This sequence encodes CASSQDIVVAGATSYEQYF. The V and J genes are TRBV4-2 and TRBJ2-7, with 9 bases fitting TRBD2. This CDR3 region has 19 residues. Per germline, CDR1 LGHNA and CDR2 YNFKEQ. J was trimmed by 0 bases and V by 0 bases; bases with no gene match: 12.

The J gene is TRBJ2-1, the V gene TRBV6-1; 8 positions match TRBD2. Germline V gives CDR1 MNHNS, CDR2 SASEGT. J was trimmed by 6 bases and V by 5 bases; bases with no gene match: 9. The CDR3 spans 15 residues. Here the CDR3 DNA reads TGTGCCAGCAGTAACTGGGCCACTAGCGGCAATGAGCAGTTCTTC. It yields the protein CASSNWATSGNEQFF.